The rows below give T cell receptor beta chains drawn from one sample of a study of control samples from healthy donors and cancer patients. Only in-frame clones appear in the TCRdb table, and some are missing; sequencing was by immunoSEQ multiplex PCR. The data contain about 160,000 clones, 70% to 90% of them seen just once; the ten biggest clones take up around 12%. Sequenced sample: blood. All receptors derive from a man younger than 45 in good health. CDR3s include the opening cysteine and the closing phenylalanine or tryptophan. The D gene is left open where the match is weak. Where a row states a size, it is once, few, many or the class of an expanded clone; other rows omit it.

TRBV19	-	-	TRBJ1-2	CASTPDPYLPYGYTF	TGTGCCAGTACCCCAGACCCCTACCTCCCGTATGGCTACACCTTC
TRBV7-9	-	-	TRBJ1-1	CASSLVGTVNTEAFF	TGTGCCAGCAGCTTAGTAGGTACAGTGAACACTGAAGCTTTCTTT
TRBV19	TRBD1	-	TRBJ2-3	CASSRTGSPTDTQYF	TGTGCCAGTAGCAGGACAGGGTCCCCCACAGATACGCAGTATTTT
TRBV19	TRBD1	-	TRBJ1-4	CASSITGEGEKLFF	TGTGCCAGTAGTATTACAGGGGAGGGTGAAAAACTGTTTTTT
TRBV2	-	-	TRBJ1-3	CASSWIGNTIYF	TGTGCCAGCAGTTGGATTGGAAACACCATATATTTT
TRBV18	TRBD1	-	TRBJ2-1	CASSPRGRGLDNEQFF	TGTGCCAGCTCACCAAGGGGCAGGGGGCTTGACAATGAGCAGTTCTTC
TRBV19	-	once	TRBJ1-6	CASTGQFSYNSPLHF	TGTGCCAGTACAGGACAGTTCTCCTATAATTCACCCCTCCACTTT
TRBV21-1	-	-	TRBJ2-1	CASSKAARWSSYNEQFF	TGTGCCAGCAGCAAAGCTGCGCGATGGAGCTCCTACAATGAGCAGTTCTTC
TRBV7-9	TRBD2	-	TRBJ2-1	CASRVSGTVSHEQFF	TGTGCCAGCAGGGTCAGCGGGACCGTGTCCCATGAGCAGTTCTTC
TRBV18	-	-	TRBJ1-1	CASSYSGNTEAFF	TGTGCCAGCTCGTATAGTGGGAACACTGAAGCTTTCTTT
TRBV18	TRBD1	-	TRBJ2-5	CASSPETGSQETQYF	TGTGCCAGCTCACCAGAGACAGGGAGTCAAGAGACCCAGTACTTC
TRBV5-6	-	-	TRBJ1-1	CASSPGRTEAFF	TGTGCCAGCAGCCCGGGGCGGACTGAAGCTTTCTTT
TRBV12-3/TRBV12-4	-	-	TRBJ2-7	CASGDSSYEQYF	TGTGCCAGCGGAGACAGCTCCTACGAGCAGTACTTC
TRBV3-1/TRBV3-2	-	-	TRBJ1-5	CASSQGRKQPQHF	TGTGCCAGCAGCCAAGGACGAAAACAGCCCCAGCATTTT
TRBV6-6	-	-	TRBJ2-1	CASRTLGNIGSNEQFF	TGTGCCAGCAGAACCCTAGGGAACATTGGAAGCAATGAGCAGTTCTTC
TRBV28	-	-	TRBJ2-5	CASSSEVQETQYF	TGTGCCAGCAGTTCAGAAGTTCAAGAGACCCAGTACTTC
TRBV6-1	-	-	TRBJ2-6	CASSEHLQGANVLTF	TGTGCCAGCAGTGAACACTTACAGGGAGCCAACGTCCTGACTTTC
TRBV2	-	-	TRBJ1-2	CASRGEGSNYGYTF	TGTGCCAGCCGGGGGGAGGGATCTAACTATGGCTACACCTTC
TRBV11-2	-	-	TRBJ2-7	CASSLRSLPGLSYEQYF	TGTGCCAGCAGCTTACGGTCCCTACCTGGGTTGAGCTACGAGCAGTACTTC
TRBV5-8	-	-	TRBJ2-2	CASSYDVGANTGELFF	TGTGCCAGCAGTTATGACGTGGGCGCGAACACCGGGGAGCTGTTTTTT
TRBV3-1/TRBV3-2	-	once	TRBJ1-1	CASSQGGARAFF	TGTGCCAGCAGCCAAGGGGGAGCTAGGGCTTTCTTT
TRBV29-1	-	-	TRBJ1-1	CSVNVQRETEAFF	TGCAGCGTAAATGTCCAAAGAGAAACTGAAGCTTTCTTT
TRBV27	TRBD1	-	TRBJ1-5	CASSTGAHQPQHF	TGTGCCAGCAGTACAGGGGCGCATCAGCCCCAGCATTTT
TRBV5-4	-	-	TRBJ1-1	CASSLALGNTEAFF	TGTGCCAGCAGCTTGGCCCTGGGGAACACTGAAGCTTTCTTT
TRBV2	TRBD1	-	TRBJ2-2	CASEGASTGELFF	TGTGCCAGCGAGGGGGCGAGCACCGGGGAGCTGTTTTTT
TRBV13	-	-	TRBJ1-6	CASSLGGNSPLHF	TGTGCCAGCAGCTTGGGAGGGAATTCACCCCTCCACTTT